A selection of T cell receptor beta chains follows, all from one sample in a study of OX40 agonist ivuxolimab in advanced cancers. Produced via immunoSEQ multiplex PCR; TCRdb's table is partial and in-frame only. The repertoire consists of some 66,000 clones, with 85% occurring once and the leading ten covering about 0.82%. Source: CD4+ or CD8+ T cells sorted from blood, taken in a trial of the OX40 agonist ivuxolimab. Source of these receptors: an adult with an advanced solid tumor such as melanoma, head and neck, liver or kidney cancer. Each CDR3 is given with its conserved first and last residue. A D gene is named only where the DNA matches it firmly. The size of a clone is reported for some rows only, either as once, few or many, or as a class for expanded clones.

J | V | size | D | CDR3 | DNA
TRBJ2-3 | TRBV5-4 | - | TRBD2 | CASSLATSGRATDTQYF | TGTGCCAGCAGCTTGGCGACTAGCGGGAGGGCCACAGATACGCAGTATTTT
TRBJ2-1 | TRBV19 | - | - | CASSIIRSSYNEQFF | TGTGCCAGTAGTATAATCAGAAGCTCCTACAATGAGCAGTTCTTC
TRBJ1-2 | TRBV4-3 | - | TRBD1 | CASSQAGRGSGGYTF | TGCGCCAGCAGCCAAGCCGGCAGGGGGTCTGGGGGCTACACCTTC
TRBJ1-2 | TRBV7-8 | - | TRBD1 | CASSPDRSLLYGYTF | TGTGCCAGCAGCCCGGACAGGTCTCTCCTCTATGGCTACACCTTC
TRBJ1-2 | TRBV5-1 | few | TRBD1 | CASSPEAGTGGYGYTF | TGCGCCAGCAGCCCGGAAGCGGGGACAGGCGGCTATGGCTACACCTTC
TRBJ1-6 | TRBV2 | - | TRBD1 | CASSLTGATYNSPLHF | TGTGCCAGCAGTTTAACAGGGGCCACCTATAATTCACCCCTCCACTTT
TRBJ2-2 | TRBV5-4 | - | - | CASSLGDRGTGELFF | TGTGCCAGCAGCTTGGGCGACCGGGGAACCGGGGAGCTGTTTTTT
TRBJ1-2 | TRBV7-9 | - | - | CASSLNTGYTF | TGTGCCAGCAGCTTAAATACGGGCTACACCTTC
TRBJ1-4 | TRBV25-1 | once | - | CASSEMGRTDNEKLFF | TGTGCCAGCAGTGAGATGGGACGGACAGATAATGAAAAACTGTTTTTT
TRBJ1-2 | TRBV4-1 | - | - | CASSQDHRDLNYGYTF | TGCGCCAGCAGCCAAGATCACCGGGATCTTAACTATGGCTACACCTTC
TRBJ2-5 | TRBV19 | - | - | CASSIERGTQYF | TGTGCCAGTAGTATAGAACGGGGGACCCAGTACTTC
TRBJ2-7 | TRBV2 | - | TRBD1 | CASSTDRSSYEQYF | TGTGCCAGCAGTACGGACAGGTCCTCCTACGAGCAGTACTTC
TRBJ2-3 | TRBV21-1 | - | - | CASSKAYGTSGRGDTQYF | TGTGCCAGCAGCAAAGCCTACGGGACTAGCGGGAGGGGGGATACGCAGTATTTT
TRBJ2-7 | TRBV18 | - | - | CASSPSAGDEQYF | TGTGCCAGCTCACCTTCAGCAGGGGACGAGCAGTACTTC
TRBJ2-3 | TRBV28 | once | TRBD2 | CASSLAGGGDTQYF | TGTGCCAGCAGCCTAGCGGGGGGGGGCGATACGCAGTATTTT
TRBJ1-1 | TRBV10-3 | - | TRBD1 | CAITDRADTEAFF | TGTGCCATCACTGACAGGGCGGACACTGAAGCTTTCTTT
TRBJ2-1 | TRBV4-2 | - | - | CASSQEANPVYNEQFF | TGTGCCAGCAGCCAAGAGGCAAACCCGGTCTACAATGAGCAGTTCTTC
TRBJ2-1 | TRBV15 | once | TRBD1 | CATSRELTGTGNEQFF | TGTGCCACCAGCAGGGAACTCACGGGGACAGGGAATGAGCAGTTCTTC
TRBJ1-6 | TRBV18 | - | TRBD1 | CASSPWTGNNSPLHF | TGTGCCAGCTCACCTTGGACAGGGAATAATTCACCCCTCCACTTT
TRBJ1-5 | TRBV5-6 | - | TRBD1 | CASTEVGGRGNQPQHF | TGTGCCAGCACCGAGGTAGGGGGCAGGGGCAATCAGCCCCAGCATTTT
TRBJ1-3 | TRBV4-2 | - | - | CASSQEGGYSGNTIYF | TGTGCCAGCAGCCAAGAGGGAGGGTACTCTGGAAACACCATATATTTT
TRBJ1-4 | TRBV6-5 | - | - | CASSQAKGLEKLFF | TGTGCCAGCAGCCAAGCAAAGGGGCTTGAAAAACTGTTTTTT
TRBJ2-3 | TRBV9 | - | - | CASSEGGLSTDTQYF | TGTGCCAGCAGCGAGGGGGGACTCAGCACAGATACGCAGTATTTT
TRBJ2-7 | TRBV5-4 | - | TRBD2 | CASSLSGGGPYEQYF | TGTGCCAGCAGCTTGTCCGGGGGGGGGCCCTACGAGCAGTACTTC
TRBJ1-1 | TRBV6-1 | - | - | CASSGQENTEAFF | TGTGCCAGCAGTGGACAGGAGAACACTGAAGCTTTCTTT
TRBJ2-3 | TRBV12-5 | - | - | CASGLLGVPDTQYF | TGTGCTAGTGGTTTATTAGGGGTCCCAGATACGCAGTATTTT
TRBJ2-2 | TRBV18 | - | - | CASSPQGRLLDGGELFF | TGTGCCAGCTCACCCCAGGGACGTCTCCTGGACGGCGGGGAGCTGTTTTTT
TRBJ2-7 | TRBV18 | once | - | CASSPGVSSYEQYF | TGTGCCAGCTCACCGGGGGTGAGCTCCTACGAGCAGTACTTC
TRBJ1-6 | TRBV7-9 | - | - | CASSLVVGTASPLHF | TGTGCCAGCAGCTTAGTGGTGGGAACGGCTTCACCCCTCCACTTT
TRBJ2-1 | TRBV27 | - | - | CASSLGYRNEQFF | TGTGCCAGCAGTTTAGGGTACAGGAATGAGCAGTTCTTC
TRBJ2-1 | TRBV5-1 | - | - | CASSLVRGFYYNEQFF | TGCGCCAGCAGCTTGGTACGTGGATTTTACTACAATGAGCAGTTCTTC
TRBJ1-2 | TRBV28 | once | - | CASRQADGGYGYTF | TGTGCCAGCAGGCAGGCCGACGGCGGGTATGGCTACACCTTC
TRBJ1-6 | TRBV6-5 | - | - | CASSAGPYNSPLHF | TGTGCCAGCAGTGCAGGTCCCTATAATTCACCCCTCCACTTT
TRBJ1-2 | TRBV11-2 | - | - | CASSSVRAYGYTF | TGTGCCAGCAGCTCCGTCCGGGCGTATGGCTACACCTTC
TRBJ1-2 | TRBV7-2 | medium-sized | - | CASSWPNYGYTF | TGTGCCAGCAGCTGGCCTAACTATGGCTACACCTTC
TRBJ2-7 | TRBV11-2 | - | TRBD2 | CASSTGSGGATYEQYF | TGTGCCAGCAGCACTGGGAGCGGGGGGGCAACCTACGAGCAGTACTTC
TRBJ2-3 | TRBV11-2 | - | - | CASSLTWTGADTQYF | TGTGCCAGCAGCTTAACGTGGACCGGAGCAGATACGCAGTATTTT
TRBJ1-2 | TRBV29-1 | - | TRBD1 | CSVDTGGYGYTF | TGCAGCGTTGACACAGGGGGCTATGGCTACACCTTC
TRBJ2-3 | TRBV5-8 | - | TRBD2 | CASPNVQGLAADTQYF | TGTGCCAGTCCTAATGTTCAGGGACTAGCCGCAGATACGCAGTATTTT
TRBJ1-2 | TRBV28 | - | - | CASTSTPGNYGYTF | TGTGCCAGCACCAGTACCCCCGGCAACTATGGCTACACCTTC
TRBJ1-1 | TRBV7-8 | - | - | CASSLRSEAFF | TGTGCCAGCAGCTTGAGGTCTGAAGCTTTCTTT
TRBJ1-2 | TRBV5-8 | - | - | CASRRRGGTYGYTF | TGTGCCAGCCGTCGTCGAGGGGGAACCTATGGCTACACCTTC
TRBJ1-4 | TRBV5-1 | - | - | CASSLATAGAGEKLFF | TGCGCCAGCAGCTTGGCTACGGCAGGGGCCGGTGAAAAACTGTTTTTT
TRBJ1-5 | TRBV28 | - | - | CASSLIPLRHIRQPQHF | TGTGCCAGCAGTTTAATCCCTCTTCGTCATATTCGGCAGCCCCAGCATTTT
TRBJ1-1 | TRBV10-2 | - | - | CASSVTQMNTEAFF | TGCGCCAGCAGTGTCACGCAGATGAACACTGAAGCTTTCTTT
TRBJ1-1 | TRBV5-1 | once | TRBD1 | CASSSLGGQGLRNTEAFF | TGCGCCAGCAGCTCGCTGGGGGGACAGGGGCTTCGAAACACTGAAGCTTTCTTT
TRBJ2-5 | TRBV29-1 | few | - | CSVDLETQYF | TGCAGCGTTGATCTAGAGACCCAGTACTTC
TRBJ1-1 | TRBV6-5 | - | - | CASSDREGFTEAFF | TGTGCCAGCAGTGATCGGGAGGGGTTCACTGAAGCTTTCTTC
TRBJ2-6 | TRBV11-2 | - | TRBD1 | CASSLTGTASGANVLTF | TGTGCCAGCAGCCTCACCGGGACAGCCTCTGGGGCCAACGTCCTGACTTTC
TRBJ1-4 | TRBV6-1 | - | TRBD1 | CASSFDRVSEKLFF | TGTGCCAGCAGTTTCGACAGGGTTAGTGAAAAACTGTTTTTT
TRBJ2-2 | TRBV25-1 | once | - | CASGPGTNTGELFF | TGTGCCAGCGGCCCCGGGACGAACACCGGGGAGCTGTTTTTT
TRBJ2-7 | TRBV6-1 | - | TRBD1 | CASSLTGYEQYF | TGTGCCAGCAGTCTGACAGGGTACGAGCAGTACTTC
TRBJ2-1 | TRBV7-9 | - | - | CASSSQARQGGRKQFF | TGTGCCAGCAGTTCTCAAGCTAGGCAGGGTGGACGCAAGCAGTTCTTC
TRBJ2-7 | TRBV19 | - | TRBD1 | CASSKDRAPSYEQYF | TGTGCCAGTAGCAAGGACAGGGCCCCTTCCTACGAGCAGTACTTC
TRBJ1-1 | TRBV27 | - | - | CASNDRQRNTEAFF | TGTGCCAGCAACGACAGACAGAGGAACACTGAAGCTTTCTTT
TRBJ1-1 | TRBV5-5 | - | - | CASSWRENTEAFF | TGTGCCAGCAGCTGGAGGGAGAACACTGAAGCTTTCTTT
TRBJ1-1 | TRBV7-9 | - | - | CASSSTGNTEAFF | TGTGCCAGCAGCTCAACAGGGAACACTGAAGCTTTCTTT